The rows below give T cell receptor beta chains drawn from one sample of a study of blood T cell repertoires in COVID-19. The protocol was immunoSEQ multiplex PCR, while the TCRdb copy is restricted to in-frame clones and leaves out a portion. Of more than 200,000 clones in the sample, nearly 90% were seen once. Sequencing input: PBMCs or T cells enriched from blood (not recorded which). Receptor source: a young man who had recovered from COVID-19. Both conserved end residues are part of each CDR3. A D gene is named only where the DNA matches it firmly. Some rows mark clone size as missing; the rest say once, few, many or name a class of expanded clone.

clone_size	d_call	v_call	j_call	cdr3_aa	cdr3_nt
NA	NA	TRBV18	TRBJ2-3	CASSPMENTQYF	TGTGCCAGCTCACCAATGGAGAATACGCAGTATTTT
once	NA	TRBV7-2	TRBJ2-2	CASSQGGRAGELFF	TGTGCCAGCAGCCAGGGCGGTAGGGCCGGGGAGCTGTTTTTT
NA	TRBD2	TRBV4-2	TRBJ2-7	CASSLGLAGGPRTGSYEQYF	TGTGCCAGCAGCCTTGGACTAGCGGGAGGGCCCCGAACAGGCTCCTACGAGCAGTACTTC
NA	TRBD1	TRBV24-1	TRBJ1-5	CATRTGDNQPQHF	TGTGCCACCAGGACAGGGGACAATCAGCCCCAGCATTTT
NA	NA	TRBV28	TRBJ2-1	CASSLGGAGQDGYNEQFF	TGTGCCAGCAGTTTGGGTGGAGCGGGACAGGACGGTTACAATGAGCAGTTCTTC
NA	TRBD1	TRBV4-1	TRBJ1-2	CASSPDRAGYTF	TGCGCCAGCAGCCCCGACAGGGCTGGCTACACCTTC
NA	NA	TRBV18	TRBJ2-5	CASSPLEGETQYF	TGTGCCAGCTCACCCTTAGAGGGAGAGACCCAGTACTTC
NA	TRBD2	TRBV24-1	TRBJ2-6	CATSDFWGGSGANVLTF	TGTGCCACCAGTGATTTTTGGGGGGGCTCTGGGGCCAACGTCCTGACTTTC
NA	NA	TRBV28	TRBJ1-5	CASSLPFVSQVISNQPQHF	TGTGCCAGCAGTTTACCTTTTGTCAGTCAGGTGATTAGCAATCAGCCCCAGCATTTT
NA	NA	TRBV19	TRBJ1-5	CASSDRRSNQPQHF	TGTGCCAGTAGCGACAGGAGGAGCAATCAGCCCCAGCATTTT
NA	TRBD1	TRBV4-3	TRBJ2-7	CASSQDRGSEQYF	TGCGCCAGCAGCCAGGACAGGGGATCCGAGCAGTACTTC
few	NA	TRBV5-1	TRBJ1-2	CASSLAFSMTDNYGYTF	TGCGCCAGCAGCTTGGCCTTCTCTATGACAGACAACTATGGCTACACCTTC
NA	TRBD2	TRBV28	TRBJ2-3	CASSLGVAGGRTDTQYF	TGTGCCAGCAGCCTCGGGGTAGCGGGAGGCAGGACAGATACGCAGTATTTT
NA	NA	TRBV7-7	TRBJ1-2	CASSLMHRERANYGYTF	TGTGCTAGCAGCTTGATGCACAGGGAGAGGGCTAACTATGGCTACACCTTC
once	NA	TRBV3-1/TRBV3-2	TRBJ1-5	CASSPWPGNQPQHF	TGTGCCAGCAGCCCGTGGCCCGGCAATCAGCCCCAGCATTTT
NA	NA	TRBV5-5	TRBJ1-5	CASSLQGAGQPQHF	TGTGCCAGCAGCTTGCAAGGGGCGGGGCAGCCCCAGCATTTT
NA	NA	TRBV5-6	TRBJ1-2	CASSRREYGYTF	TGTGCCAGCAGCCGAAGGGAGTATGGCTACACCTTC
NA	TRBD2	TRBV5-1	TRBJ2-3	CASSLLASTDTQYF	TGCGCCAGCAGCTTACTAGCGAGCACAGATACGCAGTATTTT
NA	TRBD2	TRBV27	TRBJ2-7	CASSPSGRAEQYF	TGTGCCAGCAGTCCTAGCGGGAGGGCCGAGCAGTACTTC
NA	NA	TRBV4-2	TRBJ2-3	CASSYRVGTDTQYF	TGTGCCAGCAGCTACAGGGTGGGCACAGATACGCAGTATTTT
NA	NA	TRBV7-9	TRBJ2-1	CASSADRTYNEQFF	TGTGCCAGCTCAGCTGACAGGACCTACAATGAGCAGTTCTTC
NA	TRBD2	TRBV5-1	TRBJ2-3	CASSFYPGGADTQYF	TGCGCCAGCAGCTTTTATCCGGGGGGGGCAGATACGCAGTATTTT
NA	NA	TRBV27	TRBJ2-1	CASSPSRHEQFF	TGTGCCAGCAGTCCCTCGCGGCATGAGCAGTTCTTC
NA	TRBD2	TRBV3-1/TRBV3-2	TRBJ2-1	CASSQGASGGAFYNEQFF	TGTGCCAGCAGCCAGGGGGCTAGCGGGGGGGCCTTCTACAATGAGCAGTTCTTC
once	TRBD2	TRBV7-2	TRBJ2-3	CASSLVPLAGGPRDTQYF	TGTGCCAGCAGCTTAGTTCCACTAGCGGGGGGGCCGAGGGATACGCAGTATTTT
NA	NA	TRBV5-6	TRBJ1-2	CASSFSRGEGYTF	TGTGCCAGCAGCTTTTCACGGGGAGAAGGCTACACCTTC
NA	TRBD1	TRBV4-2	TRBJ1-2	CASSFGAPGQGAGGYTF	TGTGCCAGCAGCTTTGGGGCCCCGGGACAGGGGGCGGGGGGCTACACCTTC
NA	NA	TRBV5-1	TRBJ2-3	CASSLGGYRTDTQYF	TGCGCCAGCAGCTTGGGAGGTTATCGCACAGATACGCAGTATTTT
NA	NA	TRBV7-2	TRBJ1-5	CASSPTMEGWGGPQHF	TGTGCCAGCAGCCCGACCATGGAGGGGTGGGGAGGGCCCCAGCATTTT
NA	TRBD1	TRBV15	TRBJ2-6	CATSTDRGLPSGANVLTF	TGTGCCACCAGCACAGACAGGGGGCTACCCTCTGGGGCCAACGTCCTGACTTTC
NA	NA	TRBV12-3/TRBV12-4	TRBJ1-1	CASSFLETEAFF	TGTGCCAGCAGTTTTTTAGAGACTGAAGCTTTCTTT
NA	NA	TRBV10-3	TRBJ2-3	CAISESWGGGDTQYF	TGTGCCATCAGTGAGTCGTGGGGGGGCGGAGATACGCAGTATTTT
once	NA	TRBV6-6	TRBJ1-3	CASSFNSPGNTIYF	TGTGCCAGCAGTTTCAACTCCCCGGGAAACACCATATATTTT
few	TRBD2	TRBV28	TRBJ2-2	CASSLRSGRRLDAFF	TGTGCCAGCAGTTTACGGTCCGGGAGGCGCCTTGATGCGTTTTTT
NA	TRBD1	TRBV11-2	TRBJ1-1	CASSLEVGSQGAGNEAFF	TGTGCCAGCAGCTTAGAAGTTGGGAGCCAGGGGGCGGGGAATGAAGCTTTCTTT
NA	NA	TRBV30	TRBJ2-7	CAWKVAEYEQYF	TGTGCCTGGAAAGTAGCGGAGTACGAGCAGTACTTC
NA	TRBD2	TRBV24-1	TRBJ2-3	CATSDSGLAGRGAQYF	TGTGCCACCAGTGACTCTGGACTAGCGGGGCGGGGTGCGCAGTATTTT
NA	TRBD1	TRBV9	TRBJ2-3	CASSTRQGFTDTQYF	TGTGCCAGCAGCACCCGACAGGGATTCACAGATACGCAGTATTTT
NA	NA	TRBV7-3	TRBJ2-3	CASSSPSGGLGDTQYF	TGTGCCAGCAGCTCCCCATCCGGGGGGCTGGGAGATACGCAGTATTTT
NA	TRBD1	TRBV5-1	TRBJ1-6	CASSAGQGSNSPLHF	TGCGCCAGCAGCGCTGGACAGGGGAGCAATTCACCCCTCCACTTT
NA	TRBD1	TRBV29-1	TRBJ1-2	CSVDRTGRYGYTF	TGCAGCGTTGATCGGACAGGTCGGTATGGCTACACCTTC
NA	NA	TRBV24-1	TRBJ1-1	CATRTGMNTEAFF	TGTGCCACCAGGACAGGCATGAACACTGAAGCTTTCTTT
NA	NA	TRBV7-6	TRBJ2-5	CASSLDRIETQYF	TGTGCCAGCAGCTTAGACAGAATAGAGACCCAGTACTTC
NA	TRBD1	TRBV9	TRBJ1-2	CASSVSGTGVSQASFSYGYTF	TGTGCCAGCAGCGTTTCCGGGACAGGGGTCTCCCAAGCATCCTTCAGCTATGGCTACACCTTC